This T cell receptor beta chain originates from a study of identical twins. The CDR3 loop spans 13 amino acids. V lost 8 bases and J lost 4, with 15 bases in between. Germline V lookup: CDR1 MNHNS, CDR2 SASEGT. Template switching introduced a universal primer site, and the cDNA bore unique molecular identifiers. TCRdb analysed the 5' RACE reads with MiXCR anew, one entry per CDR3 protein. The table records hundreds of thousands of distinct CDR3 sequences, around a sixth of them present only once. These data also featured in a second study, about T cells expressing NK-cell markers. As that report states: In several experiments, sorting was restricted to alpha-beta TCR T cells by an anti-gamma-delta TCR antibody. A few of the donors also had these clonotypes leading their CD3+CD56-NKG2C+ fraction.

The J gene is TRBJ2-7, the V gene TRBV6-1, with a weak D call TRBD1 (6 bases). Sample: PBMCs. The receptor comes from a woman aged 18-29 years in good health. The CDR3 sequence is CASHPIGGYEQYF. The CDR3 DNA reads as TGTGCCAGCCACCCGATAGGGGGATACGAGCAGTACTTC.